This T cell receptor beta chain was recorded in a study of T cell repertoires in cytomegalovirus infection. Study-wide findings and caveats: What dominated the ex vivo response were HLA-C-restricted CMV-specific TCR beta clonotypes.

The CDR3 sequence is 19 residues long. The ends lost 0 bases at V and 4 bases at J; junction bases unmatched: 15. The germline V gene has CDR1 MNHEY and CDR2 SVGEGT. This clonotype was seen a handful of times. The antigen remains undetermined. From the reads, TCRdb called clonotypes with MiXCR, one entry per CDR3 protein. The repertoire holds roughly 800,000 distinct CDR3 sequences, with 25% to 35% as singletons. This sequence originates from a human donor in good health (CMV status not recorded). Some clones in this sample may be carry-over from other donors' samples. The chain has TRBV6-2 or TRBV6-3 and TRBJ2-3; 8 bases match TRBD2. Sample: cultured CD8+ T cells from PBMCs, taken from culture after CMV antigen stimulation. CDR3 residues: CASSYSGGAGGGLADTQYF. The DNA for the CDR3 is TGTGCCAGCAGTTACTCGGGGGGCGCAGGCGGGGGGCTGGCAGATACGCAGTATTTT.